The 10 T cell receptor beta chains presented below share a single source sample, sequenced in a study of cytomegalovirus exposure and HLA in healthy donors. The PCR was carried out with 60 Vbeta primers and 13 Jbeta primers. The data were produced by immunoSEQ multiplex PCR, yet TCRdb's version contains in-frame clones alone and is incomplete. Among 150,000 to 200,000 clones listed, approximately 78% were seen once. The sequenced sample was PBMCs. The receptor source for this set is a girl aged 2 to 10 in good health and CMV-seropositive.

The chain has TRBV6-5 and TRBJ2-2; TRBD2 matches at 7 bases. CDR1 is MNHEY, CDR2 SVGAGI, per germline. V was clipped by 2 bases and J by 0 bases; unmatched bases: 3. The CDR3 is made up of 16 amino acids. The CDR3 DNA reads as TGTGCCAGCAGTTACCGGCTAGCGGCGAACACCGGGGAGCTGTTTTTT. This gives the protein CASSYRLAANTGELFF.

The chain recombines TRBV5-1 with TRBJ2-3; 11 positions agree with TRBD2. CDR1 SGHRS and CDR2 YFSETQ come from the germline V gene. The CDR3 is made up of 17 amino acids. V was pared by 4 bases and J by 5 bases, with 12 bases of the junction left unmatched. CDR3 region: CASSPPTSGSGEDTQYF. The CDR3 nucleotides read TGCGCCAGCAGCCCTCCAACTAGCGGGAGTGGTGAAGATACGCAGTATTTT.

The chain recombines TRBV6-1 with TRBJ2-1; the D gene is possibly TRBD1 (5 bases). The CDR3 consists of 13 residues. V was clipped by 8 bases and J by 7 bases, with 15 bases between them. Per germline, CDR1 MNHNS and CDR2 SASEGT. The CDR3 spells CASSPWGDNEQFF. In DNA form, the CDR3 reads TGTGCCAGCTCCCCCTGGGGCGATAATGAGCAGTTCTTC.

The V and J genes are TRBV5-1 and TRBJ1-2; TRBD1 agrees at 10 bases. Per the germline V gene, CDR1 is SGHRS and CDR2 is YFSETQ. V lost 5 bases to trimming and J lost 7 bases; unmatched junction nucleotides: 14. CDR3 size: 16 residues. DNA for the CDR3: TGCGCCAGCAGACCAGGTGGACAGGGGGATTGGCTTGGCTACACCTTC. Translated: CASRPGGQGDWLGYTF.

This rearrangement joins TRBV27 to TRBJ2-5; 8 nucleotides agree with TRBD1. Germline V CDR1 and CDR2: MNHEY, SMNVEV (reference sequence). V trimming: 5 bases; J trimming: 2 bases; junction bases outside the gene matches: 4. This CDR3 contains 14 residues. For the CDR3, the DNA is TGTGCCAGCAGTCAGCGACAGGGGCAAGAGACCCAGTACTTC. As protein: CASSQRQGQETQYF.

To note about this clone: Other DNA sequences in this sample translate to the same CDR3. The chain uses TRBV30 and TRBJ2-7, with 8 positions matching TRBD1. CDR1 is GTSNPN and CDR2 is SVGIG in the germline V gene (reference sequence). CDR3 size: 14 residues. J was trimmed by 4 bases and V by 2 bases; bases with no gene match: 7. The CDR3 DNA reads TGTGCCTGGAGTACAGGGGGAGTGCTGTACGAGCAGTACTTC. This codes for CAWSTGGVLYEQYF.

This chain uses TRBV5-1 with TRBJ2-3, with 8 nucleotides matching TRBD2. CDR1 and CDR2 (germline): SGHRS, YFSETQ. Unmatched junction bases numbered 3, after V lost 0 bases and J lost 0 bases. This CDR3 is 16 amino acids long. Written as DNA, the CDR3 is TGCGCCAGCAGCTTGGAAGCGGGAGCTAGCACAGATACGCAGTATTTT. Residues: CASSLEAGASTDTQYF.

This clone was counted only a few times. The CDR3 protein is CASSPPAGVSNEQFF. Here the CDR3 DNA reads TGTGCCAGCAGCCCCCCTGCGGGAGTTTCGAATGAGCAGTTCTTC. The V gene is TRBV12-1, the J gene TRBJ2-1; TRBD2 reflects the table's D call only, with no check against the DNA. TRBV12-1 is reported as a pseudogene. CDR3 size: 15 residues.

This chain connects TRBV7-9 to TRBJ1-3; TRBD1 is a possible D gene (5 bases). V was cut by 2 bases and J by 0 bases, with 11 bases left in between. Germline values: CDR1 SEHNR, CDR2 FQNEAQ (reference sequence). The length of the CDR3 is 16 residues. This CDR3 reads CASSLRGGVSGNTIYF. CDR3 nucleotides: TGTGCCAGCAGCTTAAGGGGCGGTGTCTCTGGAAACACCATATATTTT.

The CDR3 DNA reads TGTGCCAGCAGCGCCTCCGGACAGGGGCCGATCTCTGGGGCCAACGTCCTGACTTTC. This encodes CASSASGQGPISGANVLTF. V is TRBV9 and J is TRBJ2-6; 9 bases are a match to TRBD1. Germline V CDR1 and CDR2: SGDLS, YYNGEE. This CDR3 region has 19 residues. The V segment lost 3 bases and the J segment 0 bases; nucleotides outside the gene matches: 10.